Below, 8 T cell receptor beta chains from the same sample are listed, as sequenced in a study of shared clonotypes between healthy human individuals. Generated by immunoSEQ multiplex PCR, the TCRdb table keeps only in-frame clones and is missing some. The table shows roughly 2 million clones, with 85% to 95% occurring only once. The sequencing input was naive CD4+ T cells sorted from blood. Indicated subset: CD45RA+ positively selected. The source of these receptors is a man younger than 35 in good health.

The genes are TRBV6-1 and TRBJ2-7; D assignment may be TRBD1 or TRBD2 (5 bases each). Germline CDR1 MNHNS, CDR2 SASEGT. The CDR3 has 12 residues. V was shortened by 9 bases and J by 4 bases, with 13 bases between the two germline ends. CDR3: CASRGAVYEQYF. The CDR3 DNA is TGTGCCAGTCGAGGGGCGGTATACGAGCAGTACTTC.

The table lists this clone with a count of one. The chain is built from TRBV7-8 and TRBJ2-5; D assignment may be TRBD1 or TRBD2 (5 bases each). The ends were cut back, 6 bases at V and 4 bases at J, with 18 bases in the middle. This CDR3 is 15 amino acids long. Per germline, CDR1 SGHVS and CDR2 FQNEAQ. Here the CDR3 DNA reads TGTGCCAGCAGGATCGTCCGTGGGGGAAGAGAGACCCAGTACTTC. This translates into CASRIVRGGRETQYF.

V and J are TRBV14 and TRBJ2-7, with TRBD1 matching over 10 bases. Germline trimming cut 4 bases from V and 2 bases from J; bases unmatched to any gene: 5. The CDR3 loop spans 15 amino acids. Germline V CDR1 and CDR2: SGHDN, FVKESK. The CDR3 here is CASSPSGTGAYEQYF. In DNA, the CDR3 is TGTGCCAGCAGCCCTTCCGGGACAGGGGCCTACGAGCAGTACTTC.

The chain recombines TRBV5-1 with TRBJ2-3, with TRBD1 matching 7 bases. CDR3 length: 14 amino acids. Unmatched junction bases numbered 4, after V lost 2 bases and J lost 4 bases. Germline lookup yields CDR1 SGHRS and CDR2 YFSETQ. CDR3 sequence reads: CASSFGTAPDTQYF. The CDR3 DNA reads TGCGCCAGCAGCTTTGGGACAGCCCCAGATACGCAGTATTTT.

The rearrangement uses TRBV15 and TRBJ1-2; the D is unclear. V was shortened by 0 bases and J by 6 bases, with 5 bases between the two germline ends. Germline-derived CDR1 and CDR2 are LNHNV and YYDKDF (reference sequence). This CDR3 comprises 12 residues. CDR3 amino acids: CATSRDQHGYTF. In DNA, the CDR3 is TGTGCCACCAGCAGAGATCAGCATGGCTACACCTTC. Supplemented by reference TRBV15 and TRBJ1-2, the full variable domain reads DAMVIQNPRYQVTQFGKPVTLSCSQTLNHNVMYWYQQKSSQAPKLLFHYYDKDFNNEADTPDNFQSRRPNTSFCFLDIRSPGLGDTAMYLCATSRDQHGYTFGSGTRLTVV.

The gene calls are TRBV28 and TRBJ2-7, with 12 bases matching TRBD2. Germline V lookup: CDR1 MDHEN, CDR2 SYDVKM. CDR3 length equals 16 residues. V lost 6 bases to trimming and J lost 5 bases; unmatched junction nucleotides: 11. CDR3 sequence reads: CASRSPGLAGSHEQYF. CDR3 DNA: TGTGCCAGCAGGTCCCCGGGACTAGCGGGCAGCCACGAGCAGTACTTC.

The chain carries TRBV10-3 and TRBJ1-5, with 7 bases lining up with TRBD1. CDR1 is ENHRY, CDR2 SYGVKD, per germline. J gave up 7 bases and V 1 base, and 7 bases lay outside the gene matches. This CDR3 contains 15 residues. The CDR3: CAISEYDRVGQPQHF. The DNA of the CDR3 is TGTGCCATCAGTGAGTACGACAGGGTCGGCCAGCCCCAGCATTTT.

The chain couples TRBV9 to TRBJ2-5; 7 nucleotides agree with TRBD2. Germline V gives CDR1 SGDLS, CDR2 YYNGEE. CDR3 length: 18 residues. Germline trimming cut 4 bases from V and 4 bases from J; bases unmatched to any gene: 19. CDR3 sequence reads: CASSQTPGGAGQAETQYF. In DNA, the CDR3 is TGTGCCAGCAGCCAAACTCCGGGCGGAGCGGGGCAGGCAGAGACCCAGTACTTC. Complete variable domain (other parts from reference TRBV9 and TRBJ2-5): DSGVTQTPKHLITATGQRVTLRCSPRSGDLSVYWYQQSLDQGLQFLIQYYNGEERAKGNILERFSAQQFPDLHSELNLSSLELGDSALYFCASSQTPGGAGQAETQYFGPGTRLLVL.